This entry concerns a single T cell receptor (beta chain). What it binds is not known. These data belong to a study of radiotherapy plus CTLA-4 blockade in lung cancer. Whole-study context: Objective responses were documented in 15% to 20% of patients, with disease control in around 30%.

People whose metastatic non-small-cell lung cancer was chemo-refractory got focal radiation along with CTLA-4 blockade by ipilimumab. The table came from immunoSEQ multiplex PCR; TCRdb's copy has only in-frame clones and leaves some out. This sample carries over 60,000 clones, around 86% of them seen once, and the ten largest clones take 35% to 50%. Study-wide results and limits: Early blood T cell clone dynamics reportedly forecast response best, with interferon-beta. Clones of tumor-derived TCRs expanded in blood after radiotherapy plus ipilimumab.

Here the sequenced sample was peripheral blood, taken from a patient treated with radiotherapy plus ipilimumab. The TCR comes from a human donor with non-small cell lung cancer that progressed on radiotherapy plus ipilimumab.

The CDR3 nucleotides are TGTGCCAGCAGCCCAGAGGGGGGGGAAAATTACAATGAGCAGTTCTTC. Translated: CASSPEGGENYNEQFF. The chain links TRBV13 to TRBJ2-1, with D possibly TRBD2 on 7 matching bases. The CDR3 loop spans 16 amino acids. CDR1 is PRHDT, CDR2 FYEKMQ, per germline (reference sequence). Trimming removed 5 bases at V and 4 bases at J, with 18 bases between.